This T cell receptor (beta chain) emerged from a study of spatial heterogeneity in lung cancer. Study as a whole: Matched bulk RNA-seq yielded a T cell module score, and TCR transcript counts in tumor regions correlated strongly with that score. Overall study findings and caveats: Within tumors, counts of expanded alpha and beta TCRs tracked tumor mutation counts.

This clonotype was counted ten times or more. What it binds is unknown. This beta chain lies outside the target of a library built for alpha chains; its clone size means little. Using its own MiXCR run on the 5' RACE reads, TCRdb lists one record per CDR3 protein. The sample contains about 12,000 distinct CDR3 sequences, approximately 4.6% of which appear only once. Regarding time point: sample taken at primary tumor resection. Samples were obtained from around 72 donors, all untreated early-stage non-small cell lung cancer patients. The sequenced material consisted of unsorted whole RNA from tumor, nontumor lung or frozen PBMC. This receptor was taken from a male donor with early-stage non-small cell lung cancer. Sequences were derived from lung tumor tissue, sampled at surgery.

CDR3 in amino acids: CASSPDRGTEAFF. DNA for the CDR3: TGTGCCAGCAGCCCGGACAGGGGCACTGAAGCTTTCTTT. The chain employs TRBV6-2 or TRBV6-3 and TRBJ1-1, with TRBD1 matching 9 bases. With 6 bases clipped from V and 4 bases from J, the junction kept 3 bases outside the gene matches. The CDR3 is made up of 13 amino acids. Germline V CDR1 and CDR2: MNHEY, SVGEGT.